The clone carrying this T cell receptor beta chain was seen many times. Its antigen is currently unknown. This entry comes from a study of T cell repertoires in cytomegalovirus infection. Across the whole study: The public TCR beta signatures pointed to both CMV infection and matching HLA type.

TCRdb fed the reads into MiXCR, producing one record per CDR3 protein. Counted here are approximately 250,000 distinct CDR3 sequences, around 8.7% occurring once; the ten biggest clones make up over 12%. This CDR3 contains 14 residues. The J segment lost 4 bases and the V segment lost 5 bases, leaving 6 bases of the junction unmatched. Findings of the study overall: Across the ex vivo response, the dominant clonotypes were HLA-C-restricted CMV-specific TCR beta clonotypes. The cumulative frequency of public TCR beta families identified carriers of CMV plus the relevant HLA.

This chain uses TRBV12-3 or TRBV12-4 with TRBJ1-2; 8 bases map to TRBD1. Sequenced input: PBMCs. The clonotype originates from a human donor in good health (CMV status not recorded). Some clones in this sample may be carry-over from other donors' samples. CDR3 coding DNA: TGTGCCAGCAGTGGACAGGGTCGGCCCTATGGCTACACCTTC. Amino acid sequence: CASSGQGRPYGYTF.